A single T cell receptor (beta chain) is shown here with its context. The antigen remains unidentified. This entry is derived from a study of OX40 agonist ivuxolimab in advanced cancers. Whole-study context: Every 2 weeks, ivuxolimab was infused into the patients intravenously at between 0.01 and 10 mg/kg. Study findings and constraints: The study found among the lowest clonal expansion in partial responders at 0.1-3.0 mg/kg. The study found that CD8+ T cells averaged more expanded clones than CD4+. At doses 0.1 to 3.0 mg/kg, CD4+ and CD8+ clones expanded.

Clones were read by immunoSEQ multiplex PCR, and TCRdb kept only the in-frame ones, dropping some. The table lists about 29,000 clones, 91% of them singletons. The material was CD4+ or CD8+ T cells sorted from blood, obtained in a trial of the OX40 agonist ivuxolimab. This TCR was recovered from an adult with an advanced solid tumor such as melanoma, head and neck, liver or kidney cancer.

CDR3 loop: CASSPLAGVIYEQYF. The CDR3 DNA sequence: TGTGCCAGCAGCCCACTAGCGGGGGTTATTTACGAGCAGTACTTC. The chain carries TRBV14 and TRBJ2-7; 11 nucleotides agree with TRBD2. There are 15 residues in the CDR3. Trimming cost V 4 bases and J 4 bases; bases outside gene matches: 6. CDR1 and CDR2 (germline): SGHDN, FVKESK.